The T cell receptor (beta chain) under discussion was sequenced for a study of T cells in Graves' hyperthyroidism and ophthalmopathy. Patients with ophthalmopathy all had a Clinical Activity Score of at least 3, a NOSPECS grade of at least 4 and duration under 3 months. The authors obtained PBMCs from 10 ml of fresh peripheral blood. The CDR3 runs 16 residues. J gave up 9 bases and V 0 bases, and 10 bases lay outside the gene matches. CDR1 is MGHRA and CDR2 is YSYEKL in the germline V gene. TCR beta CDR3 region amplification was performed from RNA transcripts. First-round RT-PCR targeting the TCR CDR3 was performed with the HTBI primer set. TCRdb itself ran the multiplex PCR reads through MiXCR, one entry per CDR3 protein. The sample contains about 600,000 distinct CDR3 sequences, approximately 15% of which appear only once. This clonotype was detected many times.

The origin of this receptor is a woman aged 18-35 years with Graves' ophthalmopathy. The chain uses TRBV4-1 and TRBJ1-5; TRBD1 agrees at 8 bases. The sequencing input was blood. The CDR3 sequence is CASSQDGGQGPWPQHF. The CDR3 nucleotides read TGCGCCAGCAGCCAAGATGGTGGACAGGGTCCGTGGCCCCAGCATTTT.